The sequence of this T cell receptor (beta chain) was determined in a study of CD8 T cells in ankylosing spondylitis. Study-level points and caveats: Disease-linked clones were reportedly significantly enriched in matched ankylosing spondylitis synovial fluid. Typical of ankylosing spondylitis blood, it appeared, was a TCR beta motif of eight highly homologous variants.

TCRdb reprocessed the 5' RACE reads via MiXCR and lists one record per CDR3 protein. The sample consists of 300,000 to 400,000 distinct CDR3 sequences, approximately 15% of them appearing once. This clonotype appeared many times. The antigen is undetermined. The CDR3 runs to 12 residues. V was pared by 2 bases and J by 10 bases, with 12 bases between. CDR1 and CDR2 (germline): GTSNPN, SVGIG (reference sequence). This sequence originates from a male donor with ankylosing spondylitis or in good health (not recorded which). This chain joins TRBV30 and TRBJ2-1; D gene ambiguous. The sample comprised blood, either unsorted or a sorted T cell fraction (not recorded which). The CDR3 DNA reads TGTGCCTGGAGTACCCCCCTGGGCGAGCAGTTCTTC. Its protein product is CAWSTPLGEQFF. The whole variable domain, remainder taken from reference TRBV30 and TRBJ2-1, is SQTIHQWPATLVQPVGSPLSLECTVEGTSNPNLYWYRQAAGRGLQLLFYSVGIGQISSEVPQNLSASRPQDRQFILSSKKLLLSDSGFYLCAWSTPLGEQFFGPGTRLTVL.